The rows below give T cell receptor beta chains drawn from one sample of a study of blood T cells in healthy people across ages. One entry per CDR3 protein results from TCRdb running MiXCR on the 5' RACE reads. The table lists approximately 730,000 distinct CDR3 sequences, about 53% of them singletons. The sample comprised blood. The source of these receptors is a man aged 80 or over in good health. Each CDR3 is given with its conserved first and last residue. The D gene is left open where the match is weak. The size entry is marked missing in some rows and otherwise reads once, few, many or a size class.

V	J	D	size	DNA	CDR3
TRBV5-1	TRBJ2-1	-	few	TGCGCCAGCAGGAAGATGAGCTCCTACAATGAGCAGTTCTTC	CASRKMSSYNEQFF
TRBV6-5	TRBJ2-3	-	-	TGTGCCAGCAGTTACTCGAGGGCTCACGGGAATACGCAGTATTTT	CASSYSRAHGNTQYF
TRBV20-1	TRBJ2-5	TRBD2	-	TGCAGTGCTAGAGATATTTTCGGACTAGCGAGACAAGAGACCCAGTACTTC	CSARDIFGLARQETQYF
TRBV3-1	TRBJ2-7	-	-	TGTGCCAGCAGCCAAGATCTTGTCCCTACCTACGAGCAGTACTTC	CASSQDLVPTYEQYF
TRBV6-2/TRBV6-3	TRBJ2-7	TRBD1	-	TGTGCCAGCAGTACCTACAGGGGGCGAAGCTTCCCCTACGAGCAGTACTTC	CASSTYRGRSFPYEQYF
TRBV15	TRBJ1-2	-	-	TGTGCCACCAGCAGAACCAGGGAGCAGGGCTACACCTTC	CATSRTREQGYTF
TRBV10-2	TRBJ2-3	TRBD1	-	TGCGCCAGGGTAGACAGGGCCCACAGATACGCGTATTTT	CARVDRAHRYAYF
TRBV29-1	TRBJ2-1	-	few	TGCAGCGCCACGACTCGGAGCTCCTACAATGAGCAGTTCTTC	CSATTRSSYNEQFF
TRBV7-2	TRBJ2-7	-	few	TGTGCCAGCAGCTTAGCGCTACGGACCTACGAGCAGTACTTC	CASSLALRTYEQYF
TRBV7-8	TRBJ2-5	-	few	TGTGCCAGCAGCTTAGGCAGGGCAAGCCTGCGAGAGACCCAGTACTTC	CASSLGRASLRETQYF
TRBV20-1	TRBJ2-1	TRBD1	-	TGCAGTGCTAGAGATCTAAGGACAGGGTCGAAGTACAATGAGCAGTTCTTC	CSARDLRTGSKYNEQFF